This TCR beta chain was captured by sequencing in a study of response to subunit inactivated influenza vaccine. Study results and limitations: The authors put forward the suggestion that each seasonal influenza vaccination may bring in only a limited number of new T cells.

About this clonotype itself: The antigen is unknown.

Trimming cost V 7 bases and J 4 bases; bases outside gene matches: 11. Germline V CDR1 and CDR2: SGHRS, YFSETQ. This CDR3 region has 15 residues. One entry per CDR3 protein, called by TCRdb with MiXCR from the RT-PCR reads. Counted here are 800,000 to 1,000,000 distinct CDR3 sequences, 21% occurring once; the ten biggest clones make up roughly 10%. The gene calls are TRBV5-1 and TRBJ2-7; 10 positions match TRBD1. Specimen: PBMCs from blood, collected roughly 5 days after vaccination. The TCR sequence derives from a man aged 50-60 years who received an inactivated influenza vaccine. CDR3 loop: CASRRTGTGEYEQYF. CDR3 DNA: TGCGCCAGCCGACGGACCGGGACAGGGGAGTACGAGCAGTACTTC. The full variable domain, completed using reference TRBV5-1 and TRBJ2-7, is KAGVTQTPRYLIKTRGQQVTLSCSPISGHRSVSWYQQTPGQGLQFLFEYFSETQRNKGNFPGRFSGRQFSNSRSEMNVSTLELGDSALYLCASRRTGTGEYEQYFGPGTRLTVT.